This T cell receptor (beta chain) was captured in a study of T-cell reconstitution after alpha-beta-depleted transplantation in children. Trimming took 5 bases from V and 5 from J; bases not matched to a gene: 14. CDR3 size: 18 residues. Germline-derived CDR1 and CDR2 are LGHNA and YNFKEQ. The TCRbeta library was prepared with unique molecular identifiers. MiXCR was run by TCRdb on the PCR reads, yielding one entry per CDR3 protein. The sample includes 300,000 to 350,000 distinct CDR3 sequences, about 17% seen only once; the top ten take about 41%. This clonotype came up many times. The specimen was PBMCs, mostly from graft donor cells, collected 360 days after TCRalphabeta/CD19-depleted stem cell transplant. The chain has TRBV4-2 and TRBJ2-2, with 10 bases identical to TRBD1. The clonotype originates from a male patient under 10 years old who had a stem cell transplant for acute lymphoblastic leukemia, so the T cells may come from the graft donor. The CDR3 protein is CASSTRSGQGTGTGELFF. As DNA, the CDR3 is TGTGCCAGCAGCACTCGTTCGGGACAGGGGACGGGGACCGGGGAGCTGTTTTTT.